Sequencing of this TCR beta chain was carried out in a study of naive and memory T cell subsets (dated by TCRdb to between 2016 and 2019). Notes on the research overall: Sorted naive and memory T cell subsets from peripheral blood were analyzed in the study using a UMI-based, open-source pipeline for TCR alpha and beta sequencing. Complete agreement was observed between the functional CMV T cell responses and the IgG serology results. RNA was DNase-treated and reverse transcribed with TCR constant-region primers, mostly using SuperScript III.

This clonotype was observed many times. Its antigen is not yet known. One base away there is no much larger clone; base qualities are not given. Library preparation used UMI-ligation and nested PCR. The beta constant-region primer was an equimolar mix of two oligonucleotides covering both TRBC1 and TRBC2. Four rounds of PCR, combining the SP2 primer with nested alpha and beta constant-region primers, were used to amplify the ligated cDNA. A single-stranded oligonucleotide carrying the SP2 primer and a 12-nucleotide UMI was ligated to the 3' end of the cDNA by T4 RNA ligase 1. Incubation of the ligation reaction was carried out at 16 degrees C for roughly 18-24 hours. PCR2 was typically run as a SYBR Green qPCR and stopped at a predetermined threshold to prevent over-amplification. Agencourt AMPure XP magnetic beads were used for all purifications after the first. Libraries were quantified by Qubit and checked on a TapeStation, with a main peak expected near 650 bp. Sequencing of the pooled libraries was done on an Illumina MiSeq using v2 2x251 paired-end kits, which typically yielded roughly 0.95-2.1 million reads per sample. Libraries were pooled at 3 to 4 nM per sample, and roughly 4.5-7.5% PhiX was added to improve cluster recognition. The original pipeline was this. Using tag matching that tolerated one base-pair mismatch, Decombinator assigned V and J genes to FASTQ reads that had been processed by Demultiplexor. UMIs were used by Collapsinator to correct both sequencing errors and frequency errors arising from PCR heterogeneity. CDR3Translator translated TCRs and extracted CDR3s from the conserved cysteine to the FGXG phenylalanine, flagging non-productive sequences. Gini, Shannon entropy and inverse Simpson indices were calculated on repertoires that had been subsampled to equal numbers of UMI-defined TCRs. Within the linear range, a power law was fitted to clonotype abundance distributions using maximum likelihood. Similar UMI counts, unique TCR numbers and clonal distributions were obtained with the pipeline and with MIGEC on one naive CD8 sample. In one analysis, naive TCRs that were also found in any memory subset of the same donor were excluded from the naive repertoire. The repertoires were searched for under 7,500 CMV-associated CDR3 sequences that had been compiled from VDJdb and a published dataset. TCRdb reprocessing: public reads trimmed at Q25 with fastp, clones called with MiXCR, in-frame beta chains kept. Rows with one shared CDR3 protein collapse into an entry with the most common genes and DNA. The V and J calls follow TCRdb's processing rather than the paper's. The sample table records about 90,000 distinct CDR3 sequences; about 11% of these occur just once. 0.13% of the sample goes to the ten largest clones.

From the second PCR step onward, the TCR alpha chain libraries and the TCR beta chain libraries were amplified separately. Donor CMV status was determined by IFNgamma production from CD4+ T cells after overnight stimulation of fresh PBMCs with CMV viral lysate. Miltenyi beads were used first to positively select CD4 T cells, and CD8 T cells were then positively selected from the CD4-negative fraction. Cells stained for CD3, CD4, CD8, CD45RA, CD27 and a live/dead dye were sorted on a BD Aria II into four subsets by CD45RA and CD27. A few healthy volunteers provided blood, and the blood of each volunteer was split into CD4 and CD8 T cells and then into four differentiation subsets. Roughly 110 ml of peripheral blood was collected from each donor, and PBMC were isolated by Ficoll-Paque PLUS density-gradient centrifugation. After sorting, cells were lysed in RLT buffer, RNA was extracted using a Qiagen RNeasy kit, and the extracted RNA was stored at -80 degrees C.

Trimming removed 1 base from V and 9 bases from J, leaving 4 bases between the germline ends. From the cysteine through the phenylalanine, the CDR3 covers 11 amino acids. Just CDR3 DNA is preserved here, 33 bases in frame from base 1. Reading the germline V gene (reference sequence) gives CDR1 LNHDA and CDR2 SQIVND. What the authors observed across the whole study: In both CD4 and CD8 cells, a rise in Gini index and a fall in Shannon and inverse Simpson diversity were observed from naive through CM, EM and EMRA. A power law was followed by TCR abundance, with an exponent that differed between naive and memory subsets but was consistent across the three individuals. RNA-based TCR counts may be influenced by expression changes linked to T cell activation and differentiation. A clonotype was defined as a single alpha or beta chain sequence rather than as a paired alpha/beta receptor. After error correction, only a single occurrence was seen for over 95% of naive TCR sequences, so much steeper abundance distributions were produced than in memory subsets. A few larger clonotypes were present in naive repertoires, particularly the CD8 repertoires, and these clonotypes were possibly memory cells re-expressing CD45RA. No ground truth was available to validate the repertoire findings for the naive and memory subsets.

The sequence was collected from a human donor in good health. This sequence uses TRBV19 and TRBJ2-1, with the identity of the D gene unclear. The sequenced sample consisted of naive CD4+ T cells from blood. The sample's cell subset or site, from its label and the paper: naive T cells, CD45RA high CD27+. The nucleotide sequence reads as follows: TGTGCCAGTAGTATAGCCCTTGAGCAGTTCTTC. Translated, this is CASSIALEQFF.